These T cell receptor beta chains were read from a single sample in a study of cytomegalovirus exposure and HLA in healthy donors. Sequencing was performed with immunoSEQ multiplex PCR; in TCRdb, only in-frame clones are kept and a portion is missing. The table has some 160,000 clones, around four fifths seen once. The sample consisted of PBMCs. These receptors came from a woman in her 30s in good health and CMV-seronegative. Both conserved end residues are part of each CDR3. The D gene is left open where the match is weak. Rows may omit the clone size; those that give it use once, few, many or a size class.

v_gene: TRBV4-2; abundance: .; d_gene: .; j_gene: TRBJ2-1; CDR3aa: CASSQDQRDFGDEQFF; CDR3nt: TGTGCCAGCAGCCAAGATCAAAGGGATTTCGGGGATGAGCAGTTCTTC
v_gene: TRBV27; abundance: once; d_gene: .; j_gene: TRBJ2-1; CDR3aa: CASSIRGNEQFF; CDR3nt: TGTGCCAGCAGTATTAGGGGCAATGAGCAGTTCTTC
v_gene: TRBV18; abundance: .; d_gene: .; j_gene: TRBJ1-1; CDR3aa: CASSPQAETEAFF; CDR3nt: TGTGCCAGCTCCCCGCAAGCGGAGACTGAAGCTTTCTTT
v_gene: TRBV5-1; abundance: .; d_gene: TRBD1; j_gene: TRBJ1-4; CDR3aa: CASSHDRGYNEKLFF; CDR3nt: TGCGCCAGCAGCCACGACAGGGGGTACAATGAAAAACTGTTTTTT
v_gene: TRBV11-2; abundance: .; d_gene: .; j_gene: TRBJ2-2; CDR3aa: CASRSPGTGELFF; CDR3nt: TGTGCCAGCAGGTCCCCGGGCACCGGGGAGCTGTTTTTT
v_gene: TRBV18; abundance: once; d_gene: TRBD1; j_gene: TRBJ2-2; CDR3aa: CASSPGTGVRGGELFF; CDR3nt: TGTGCCAGCTCACCTGGAACAGGGGTCCGAGGCGGGGAGCTGTTTTTT
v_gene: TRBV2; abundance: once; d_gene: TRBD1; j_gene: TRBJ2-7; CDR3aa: CASSERDRGVYEQYF; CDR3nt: TGTGCCAGCAGTGAAAGGGACAGGGGGGTCTACGAGCAGTACTTC
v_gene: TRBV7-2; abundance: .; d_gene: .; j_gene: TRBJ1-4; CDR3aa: CASSGGLGLFF; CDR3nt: TGTGCCAGCAGCGGAGGGCTGGGACTGTTTTTT
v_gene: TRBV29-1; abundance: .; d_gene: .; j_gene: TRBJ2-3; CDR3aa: CSVEQGTDTQYF; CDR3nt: TGCAGCGTTGAACAGGGCACAGATACGCAGTATTTT
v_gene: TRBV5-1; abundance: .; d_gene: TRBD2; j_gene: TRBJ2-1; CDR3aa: CASSLGPTSGGSSSYNEQFF; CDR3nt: TGCGCCAGCAGCTTGGGTCCGACTAGCGGGGGGAGTAGCTCCTACAATGAGCAGTTCTTC
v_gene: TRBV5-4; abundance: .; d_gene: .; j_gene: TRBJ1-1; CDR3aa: CASSLETGIEAFF; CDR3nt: TGTGCCAGCAGCTTAGAGACAGGCATTGAAGCTTTCTTT
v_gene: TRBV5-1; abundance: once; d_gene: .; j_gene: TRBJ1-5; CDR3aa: CASSISGGNQPQHF; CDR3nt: TGCGCCAGCAGCATATCTGGGGGGAATCAGCCCCAGCATTTT
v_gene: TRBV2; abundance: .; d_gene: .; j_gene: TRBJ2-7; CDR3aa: CASRAQDYEQYF; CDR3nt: TGTGCCAGCAGAGCACAGGATTACGAGCAGTACTTC
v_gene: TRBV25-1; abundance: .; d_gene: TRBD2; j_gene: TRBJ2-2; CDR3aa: CASSGGGLNTGELFF; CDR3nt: TGTGCCAGCAGTGGGGGGGGGTTAAACACCGGGGAGCTGTTTTTT
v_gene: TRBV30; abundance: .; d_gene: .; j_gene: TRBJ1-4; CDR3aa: CAWSSGQTNEKLFF; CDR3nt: TGTGCCTGGAGCTCAGGTCAGACTAATGAAAAACTGTTTTTT
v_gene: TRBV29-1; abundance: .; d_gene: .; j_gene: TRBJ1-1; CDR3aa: CSVGGHLNTEAFF; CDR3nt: TGCAGCGTTGGGGGACACCTTAACACTGAAGCTTTCTTT
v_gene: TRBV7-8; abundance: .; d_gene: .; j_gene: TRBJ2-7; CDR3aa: CASSLVDTFPHEQYF; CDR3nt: TGTGCCAGCAGCTTAGTGGACACCTTCCCTCACGAGCAGTACTTC
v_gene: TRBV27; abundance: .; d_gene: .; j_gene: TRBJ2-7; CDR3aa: CASRRTDFGLPSGEQYF; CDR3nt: TGTGCCAGCAGAAGGACAGATTTCGGTCTACCATCTGGCGAGCAGTACTTC
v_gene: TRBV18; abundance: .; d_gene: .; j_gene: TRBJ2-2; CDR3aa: CASSPLRPGNTGELFF; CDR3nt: TGTGCCAGCTCACCACTGCGACCGGGGAACACCGGGGAGCTGTTTTTT
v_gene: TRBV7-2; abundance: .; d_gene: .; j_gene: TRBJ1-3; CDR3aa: CASSPGGGTNTIYF; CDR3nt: TGTGCCAGCAGCCCCGGGGGAGGGACCAACACCATATATTTT
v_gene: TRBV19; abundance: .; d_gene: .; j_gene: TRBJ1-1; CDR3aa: CASSTVPGSGAFF; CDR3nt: TGTGCCAGTAGTACCGTTCCAGGGTCCGGCGCTTTCTTT
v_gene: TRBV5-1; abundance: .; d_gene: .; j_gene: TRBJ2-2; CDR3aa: CASRTSDRNTGELFF; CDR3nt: TGCGCCAGCAGGACCTCGGACAGAAACACCGGGGAGCTGTTTTTT
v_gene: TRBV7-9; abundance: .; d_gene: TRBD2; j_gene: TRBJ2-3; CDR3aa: CASSLGLAVTDTQYF; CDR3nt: TGTGCCAGCAGCTTAGGACTAGCGGTCACAGATACGCAGTATTTT
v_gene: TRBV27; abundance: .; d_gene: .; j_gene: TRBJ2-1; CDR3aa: CASTIGGLYNEQFF; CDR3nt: TGTGCCAGCACTATTGGGGGGTTGTACAATGAGCAGTTCTTC
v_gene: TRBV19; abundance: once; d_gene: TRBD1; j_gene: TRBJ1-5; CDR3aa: CASTPTGNSNQPQHF; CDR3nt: TGTGCCAGTACCCCGACAGGGAATAGCAATCAGCCCCAGCATTTT
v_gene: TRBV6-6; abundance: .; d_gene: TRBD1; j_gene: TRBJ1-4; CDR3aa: CASSAARGREKLFF; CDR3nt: TGTGCCAGCAGTGCGGCCAGGGGGCGTGAAAAACTGTTTTTT
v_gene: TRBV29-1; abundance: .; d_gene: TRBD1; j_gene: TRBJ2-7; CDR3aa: CSVEGTGGIYEQYF; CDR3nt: TGCAGCGTTGAGGGGACAGGGGGCATCTACGAGCAGTACTTC
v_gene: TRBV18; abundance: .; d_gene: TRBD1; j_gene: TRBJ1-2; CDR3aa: CASSRLPTGGSSSYGYTF; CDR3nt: TGTGCCAGCTCACGCCTTCCGACAGGGGGCTCTTCGTCCTATGGCTACACCTTC
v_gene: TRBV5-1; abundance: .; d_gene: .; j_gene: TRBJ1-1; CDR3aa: CASTRGGESTEAFF; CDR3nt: TGCGCCAGCACCCGAGGTGGGGAGAGCACTGAAGCTTTCTTT
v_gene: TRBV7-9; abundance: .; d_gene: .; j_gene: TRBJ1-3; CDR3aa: CASSPEGASGNTIYF; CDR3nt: TGTGCCAGCAGCCCCGAAGGAGCCTCTGGAAACACCATATATTTT
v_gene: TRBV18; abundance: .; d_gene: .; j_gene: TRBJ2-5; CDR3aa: CASSPQAAETQYF; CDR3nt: TGTGCCAGCTCACCACAAGCGGCAGAGACCCAGTACTTC
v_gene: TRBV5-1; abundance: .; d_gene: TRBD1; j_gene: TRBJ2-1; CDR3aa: CASSLDRGLEQFF; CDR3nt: TGCGCCAGCAGCTTGGACAGGGGGCTAGAGCAGTTCTTC